The 14 T cell receptor beta chains listed next were all sequenced from one sample in a study of regulatory T cells in long-lasting Graves disease. Regarding time point: newly diagnosed GD, antithyroid drugs for less than 3 months. Construction of the TCR library relied on RNA isolated from PBMCs. According to the study, TCR beta libraries were built with iRepertoire HTBI primers and CDR3-region Arm-PCR. Each CDR3 protein is one row after TCRdb ran MiXCR on the multiplex PCR reads. The table shows some 500,000 distinct CDR3 sequences, with around 16% occurring only once. This same sample was also taken into another study, of T cells in Graves' hyperthyroidism and ophthalmopathy.

This material consisted of peripheral blood mononuclear cells (PBMCs), taken at new diagnosis, from a patient treated with antithyroid drugs. Receptors were obtained from a woman aged 35 to 60 with Graves disease.

The chain recombines TRBV5-1 with TRBJ2-7; 7 bases map to TRBD1. V gave up 4 bases and J gave up 4 bases; unmatched junction bases: 14. The CDR3 has 16 amino acids. The germline CDR1 and CDR2 sequences are SGHRS and YFSETQ. The CDR3 here is CASSPLDRPNPYEQYF. As DNA, the CDR3 is TGCGCCAGCAGCCCTCTGGACAGGCCCAATCCTTACGAGCAGTACTTC.

Ten or more counts support this clonotype. The V call is TRBV3-1, the J call TRBJ1-1; D possibly corresponds to TRBD1 (6 bases). This CDR3 has 15 residues. Germline CDR1 reads LGHDT; CDR2 reads YNNKEL (reference sequence). The V end lost 4 bases, the J end lost 5 bases, and 17 bases lay between the germline ends. CDR3: CASSLRYQRGTEAFF. The CDR3 region has the DNA TGTGCCAGCAGCCTAAGATATCAGAGGGGGACTGAAGCTTTCTTT. Supplemented by reference TRBV3-1 and TRBJ1-1, the full variable domain reads DTAVSQTPKYLVTQMGNDKSIKCEQNLGHDTMYWYKQDSKKFLKIMFSYNNKELIINETVPNRFSPKSPDKAHLNLHINSLELGDSAVYFCASSLRYQRGTEAFFGQGTRLTVV.

This clonotype was counted many times. The CDR3 spells CSARQGPNAHEQYF. The CDR3 nucleotides are TGCAGTGCTAGACAGGGGCCAAATGCCCACGAGCAGTACTTC. This chain connects TRBV20-1 to TRBJ2-7; perhaps TRBD1 as D (6 bases). Germline CDR1 DFQATT, CDR2 SNEGSKA (reference sequence). Trimming stripped 2 bases from V and 5 bases from J, with 16 bases between. This CDR3 spans 14 amino acids.

CDR3 loop: CASTWGLAGETGELFF. The CDR3, as DNA: TGTGCCAGCACCTGGGGACTAGCGGGAGAGACCGGGGAGCTGTTTTTT. The rearrangement uses TRBV5-4 and TRBJ2-2; TRBD2 agrees at 14 bases. Trimming cost V 6 bases and J 5 bases; bases outside gene matches: 6. The germline gives CDR1 SGHNT, CDR2 YYREEE (reference sequence). The CDR3 sequence is 16 residues long.

This clonotype was seen only a few times. The chain uses TRBV11-3 and TRBJ1-1, with D maybe TRBD1 (6 bases). Trimming took off 5 bases at V and 10 bases at J, with 14 bases between the two ends. Germline CDR1 reads SGHNT; CDR2 reads YENEEA. The CDR3 is 12 residues long. The CDR3 loop reads CASSQDRRGAFF. The DNA of the CDR3 is TGTGCCAGCAGCCAAGACAGGCGTGGAGCTTTCTTT.

On this clonotype itself: The junction does not match germline at one end; this may be a read error. V usage is TRBV20-1 and J usage is TRBJ2-3; TRBD2 might be the D (6 bases). The CDR3 spans 15 residues. Germline-derived CDR1 and CDR2 are DFQATT and SNEGSKA (reference sequence). The CDR3 nucleotides read TGCAGTGCTAGAGAGGGGGGAGGCCCCACAGATATGCAGTATTTT. This sequence encodes CSAREGGGPTDMQYF.

The chain employs TRBV6-5 and TRBJ2-1; D possibly uses TRBD1 or TRBD2 (5 bases each). V gave up 4 bases and J gave up 0 bases, with 19 bases separating them. This CDR3 is built from 18 residues. Germline CDR1 is MNHEY and CDR2 is SVGAGI. CDR3 residues: CASSSNGGEPSSYNEQFF. The CDR3 nucleotides are TGTGCCAGCAGTTCGAATGGGGGAGAACCTAGCTCCTACAATGAGCAGTTCTTC.

This clonotype was picked up a small number of times. This chain links TRBV5-4 with TRBJ2-1; D call uncertain. Germline loops: CDR1 SGHNT, CDR2 YYREEE (reference sequence). The CDR3 spans 14 residues. Trimming took off 0 bases at V and 6 bases at J, with 10 bases between the two ends. The chain's CDR3 is CASSLAFQGNEQFF. In DNA form, the CDR3 reads TGTGCCAGCAGCTTGGCGTTCCAAGGCAATGAGCAGTTCTTC.

The sample holds many counts of this clonotype. This chain joins TRBV6-2 or TRBV6-3 and TRBJ1-6; D is possibly TRBD1 (6 bases). The germline V gene encodes CDR1 MNHEY and CDR2 SVGEGT. This CDR3 comprises 15 residues. Trimming took 5 bases from V and 10 from J, leaving 18 bases between them. The chain's CDR3 is CASSEEGGPGSPLHF. The CDR3 DNA sequence: TGTGCCAGCAGTGAAGAGGGGGGGCCGGGATCACCCCTCCACTTT.

This clonotype has ten or more counts. V is TRBV7-2 and J is TRBJ2-5, with TRBD1 as a possible D gene (5 bases). Germline loops: CDR1 SGHTA, CDR2 FQGNSA. The CDR3 has 17 amino acids. Trimming removed 5 bases at V and 3 bases at J, with 22 bases between. CDR3 region: CASSPPAGQGLKETQYF. Written as DNA, the CDR3 is TGTGCCAGCAGCCCGCCGGCAGGGCAAGGTCTTAAAGAGACCCAGTACTTC.

This clonotype was counted once. A junction end diverges from the germline sequence, so it may reflect a read error. The chain joins TRBV6-4 to TRBJ1-1; a weak D match, TRBD1 (5 bases). Germline V CDR1 and CDR2: MRHNA, SNTAGT. There are 14 residues in the CDR3. In DNA, the CDR3 is TGTGTCAGCCGGGGCTTAGGGGCGAACACTGAAGCTTTCTTT. Translated: CVSRGLGANTEAFF.

This clonotype came up a few times. The chain combines TRBV19 with TRBJ1-1; D possibly corresponds to TRBD1 (5 bases). The length of the CDR3 is 13 residues. Deletions cut 6 bases from V and 2 bases from J, with 10 bases between. Looked up from germline, CDR1 is LNHDA and CDR2 is SQIVND (reference sequence). The CDR3 region has the DNA TGTGCCAGTAGATGGGGGTCTAACACTGAAGCTTTCTTT. It translates to CASRWGSNTEAFF.

The rearrangement uses TRBV30 and TRBJ1-6; 9 bases are shared with TRBD1. Trimming removed 1 base from V and 8 bases from J; junction bases left unmatched: 3. Looked up from germline, CDR1 is GTSNPN and CDR2 is SVGIG (reference sequence). This CDR3 is 14 amino acids long. CDR3 sequence: CAWSGGQGYSPLHF. In DNA, the CDR3 is TGTGCCTGGAGTGGGGGACAGGGTTATTCACCCCTCCACTTT.

There are a few counts of this clonotype. This sequence joins TRBV13 and TRBJ1-2; tentative D call: TRBD1 (5 bases). Germline CDR1 and CDR2: PRHDT and FYEKMQ (reference sequence). The CDR3 totals 13 residues. V was clipped by 3 bases and J by 5 bases, with 10 bases between them. The CDR3 DNA sequence: TGTGCCAGCAGCTTCTCGACAGATTATGGCTACACCTTC. The encoded protein is CASSFSTDYGYTF.